Below are 12 T cell receptor beta chains sequenced from a single sample in a study of cytomegalovirus exposure and HLA in healthy donors. Both 60 Vbeta primers and 13 Jbeta primers went into the PCR. Method: immunoSEQ multiplex PCR; TCRdb's copy keeps in-frame clones and lacks some. The sample gives around 110,000 clones, 55% to 65% of which show up once; 8% to 9.5% is in the top ten. Specimen: PBMCs. These receptor sequences come from a woman in her thirties or forties in good health and CMV-seropositive.

The rearrangement joins TRBV27 to TRBJ2-7; the D is unclear. The CDR3 has 14 residues. In germline, CDR1 is MNHEY, CDR2 SMNVEV (reference sequence). The V end was cut by 5 bases, the J end by 6 bases, with 17 bases between. CDR3 DNA sequence: TGTGCCAGCAGTCCGTTCCTTATGGCCCCCGAGCAGTACTTC. It encodes CASSPFLMAPEQYF.

The CDR3 region has the DNA TGTGCCAGCAGGCCCTCGGGAGCTAGCGGACGAAATGAGCAGTTCTTC. This encodes CASRPSGASGRNEQFF. This chain joins TRBV2 and TRBJ2-1, with 7 bases identical to TRBD2. V dropped 6 bases and J dropped 7; count of bases not matched to a gene: 15. The CDR3 runs to 16 residues. Germline V lookup: CDR1 SNHLY, CDR2 FYNNEI. The full variable domain, with the rest looked up from reference TRBV2 and TRBJ2-1, is EPEVTQTPSHQVTQMGQEVILRCVPISNHLYFYWYRQILGQKVEFLVSFYNNEISEKSEIFDDQFSVERPDGSNFTLKIRSTKLEDSAMYFCASRPSGASGRNEQFFGPGTRLTVL.

The V gene is TRBV10-1, the J gene TRBJ2-7; 8 bases are shared with TRBD2. The CDR3 totals 16 residues. Germline V lookup: CDR1 WNHNN, CDR2 SYGVQD (reference sequence). V shed 6 bases and J 2 bases; nucleotides not matched to a gene: 12. CDR3 in DNA: TGCGCCAGCAGAGAGGGCGGGAGGAAGAGGGCCTACGAGCAGTACTTC. It is translated as CASREGGRKRAYEQYF.

Comment on this clone: The junction departs from germline at one end; a sequencing error may be responsible. The gene calls are TRBV7-9 and TRBJ2-7; D remains unclear. This CDR3 has 12 residues. Germline CDR1 is SEHNR and CDR2 is FQNEAQ (reference sequence). Written as DNA, the CDR3 is TGTTCCAGCAGCTTAGAGCCCTACGAGCAGTACTTC. Translated: CSSSLEPYEQYF.

As to this clone: One end of the junction varies from germline; a read error may be responsible. V usage is TRBV7-9 and J usage is TRBJ1-4; D is possibly TRBD1 (5 bases). The CDR3 loop spans 14 amino acids. CDR1 and CDR2 from the germline V gene are SEHNR and FQNEAQ (reference sequence). The CDR3 DNA sequence: TGTTCCAGCAGCTTAGTAGGGGTGACGGAAAAACTGTTTTTT. This gives the protein CSSSLVGVTEKLFF. Together with reference TRBV7-9 and TRBJ1-4, the CDR3 gives the full variable domain: DTGVSQNPRHKITKRGQNVTFRCDPISEHNRLYWYRQTLGQGPEFLTYFQNEAQLEKSRLLSDRFSAERPKGSFSTLEIQRTEQGDSAMYLCSSSLVGVTEKLFFGSGTQLSVL.

The J gene is TRBJ2-4, the V gene TRBV28; the match to TRBD1 covers 7 bases. V was clipped by 7 bases and J by 5 bases; unmatched bases: 8. The CDR3 is 14 amino acids. Germline CDR1 MDHEN, CDR2 SYDVKM. For the CDR3, the DNA is TGTGCCAGCAAGTTAGACAGGGTCGAAAACATTCAGTACTTC. Amino acid sequence: CASKLDRVENIQYF.

The V and J genes are TRBV4-3 and TRBJ2-7, with 10 bases fitting TRBD2. Trimming removed 4 bases from V and 5 bases from J; junction bases left unmatched: 11. This CDR3 comprises 16 residues. Germline CDR1 LGHNA, CDR2 YSLEER. The CDR3 loop reads CASSRGLALAGNEQYF. CDR3 sequence (DNA): TGCGCCAGCAGCCGAGGGTTGGCACTAGCGGGAAACGAGCAGTACTTC.

The rearrangement links TRBV7-2 to TRBJ2-7, with D possibly TRBD2 on 6 matching bases. The germline V gene encodes CDR1 SGHTA and CDR2 FQGNSA. The CDR3 consists of 14 residues. V lost 8 bases, J lost 0 bases, and 14 bases lay in between. The CDR3 reads CASGEDASSYEQYF. DNA of the CDR3: TGTGCCAGCGGGGAGGACGCTTCCTCCTACGAGCAGTACTTC.

The chain has TRBV11-2 and TRBJ2-1; 14 bases agree with TRBD2. CDR1 and CDR2 (germline): SGHAT, FQNNGV. The CDR3 has 15 amino acids. V lost 1 base to trimming and J lost 8 bases; unmatched junction nucleotides: 1. CDR3 DNA: TGTGCCAGCAGCTTAGCGGGACTAGCGGGAGATGAGCAGTTCTTC. It codes for CASSLAGLAGDEQFF. Combining the CDR3 with reference TRBV11-2 and TRBJ2-1 gives the whole variable domain EAGVAQSPRYKIIEKRQSVAFWCNPISGHATLYWYQQILGQGPKLLIQFQNNGVVDDSQLPKDRFSAERLKGVDSTLKIQPAKLEDSAVYLCASSLAGLAGDEQFFGPGTRLTVL.

The rearrangement joins TRBV6-5 to TRBJ1-1; D is unresolved. CDR3 length: 14 amino acids. V gave up 6 bases and J gave up 8 bases, with 19 bases separating them. The V gene's germline CDR1 is MNHEY and CDR2 SVGAGI. The CDR3, as DNA: TGTGCCAGCAGGGGCCAGGCATCGGGATTAGAAGCTTTCTTT. This sequence encodes CASRGQASGLEAFF.

This rearrangement joins TRBV7-6 to TRBJ2-3, with 12 nucleotides matching TRBD2. Germline CDR1 reads SGHVS; CDR2 reads FNYEAQ. The V gene end was trimmed by 3 bases and the J gene end by 4 bases; junction bases not matched to a gene: 2. The CDR3 is 15 amino acids. CDR3 amino acids: CASSLASGGADTQYF. CDR3 DNA sequence: TGTGCCAGCAGCTTGGCTAGCGGGGGGGCAGATACGCAGTATTTT.

This rearrangement joins TRBV7-3 to TRBJ2-1, with 14 nucleotides matching TRBD2. The CDR3 totals 20 residues. CDR1 is SGHTA, CDR2 FQGTGA, per germline. V was clipped by 4 bases and J by 4 bases; unmatched bases: 15. The CDR3 nucleotides read TGTGCCAGCAGCTCCCCCGAGACTAGCGGGAGGGGGGGGGTTTACAATGAGCAGTTCTTC. Its translation is CASSSPETSGRGGVYNEQFF.